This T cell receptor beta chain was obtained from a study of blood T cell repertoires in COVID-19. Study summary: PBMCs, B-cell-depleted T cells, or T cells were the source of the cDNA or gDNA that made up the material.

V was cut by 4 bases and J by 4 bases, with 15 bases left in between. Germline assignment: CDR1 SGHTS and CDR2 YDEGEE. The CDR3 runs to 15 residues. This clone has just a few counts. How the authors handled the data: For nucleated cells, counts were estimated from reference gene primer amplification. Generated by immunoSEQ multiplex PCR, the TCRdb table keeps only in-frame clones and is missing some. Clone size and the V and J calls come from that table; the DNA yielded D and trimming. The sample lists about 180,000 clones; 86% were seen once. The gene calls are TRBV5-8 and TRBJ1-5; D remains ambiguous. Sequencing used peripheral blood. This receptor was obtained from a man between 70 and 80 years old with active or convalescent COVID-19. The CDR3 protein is CASSRGGFGNQPQHF. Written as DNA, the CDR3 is TGTGCCAGCAGCCGGGGAGGGTTTGGGAATCAGCCCCAGCATTTT.